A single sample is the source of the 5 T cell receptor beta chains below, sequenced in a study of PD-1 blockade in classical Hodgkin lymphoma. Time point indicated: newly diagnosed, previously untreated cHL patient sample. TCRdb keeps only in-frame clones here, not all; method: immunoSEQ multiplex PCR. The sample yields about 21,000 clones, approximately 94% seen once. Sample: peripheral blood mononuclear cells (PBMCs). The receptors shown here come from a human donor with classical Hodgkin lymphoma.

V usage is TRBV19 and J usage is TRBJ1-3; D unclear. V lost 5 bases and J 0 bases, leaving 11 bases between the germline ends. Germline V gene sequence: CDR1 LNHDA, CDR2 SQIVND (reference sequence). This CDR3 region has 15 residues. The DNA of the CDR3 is TGTGCCAGTAGTGAGACGGGCAGCTCTGGAAACACCATATATTTT. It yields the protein CASSETGSSGNTIYF.

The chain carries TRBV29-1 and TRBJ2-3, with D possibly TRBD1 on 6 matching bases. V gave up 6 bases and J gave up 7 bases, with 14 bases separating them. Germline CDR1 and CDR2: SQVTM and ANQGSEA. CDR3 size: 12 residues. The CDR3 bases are TGCAGCGTGTCCCGGGACATTAATACGCAGTATTTT. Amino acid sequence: CSVSRDINTQYF.

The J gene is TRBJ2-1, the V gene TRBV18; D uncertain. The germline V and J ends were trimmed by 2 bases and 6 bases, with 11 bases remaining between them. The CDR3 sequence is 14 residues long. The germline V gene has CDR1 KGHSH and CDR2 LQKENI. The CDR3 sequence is CASSPSTRINEQFF. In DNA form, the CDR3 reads TGTGCCAGCTCACCATCGACGCGGATCAATGAGCAGTTCTTC.

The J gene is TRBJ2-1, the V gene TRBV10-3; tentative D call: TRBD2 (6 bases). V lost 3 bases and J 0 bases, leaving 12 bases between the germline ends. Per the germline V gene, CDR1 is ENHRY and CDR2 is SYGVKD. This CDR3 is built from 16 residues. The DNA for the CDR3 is TGTGCCATCAGTGACCCGACTAGGGGCTCCTACAATGAGCAGTTCTTC. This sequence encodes CAISDPTRGSYNEQFF.

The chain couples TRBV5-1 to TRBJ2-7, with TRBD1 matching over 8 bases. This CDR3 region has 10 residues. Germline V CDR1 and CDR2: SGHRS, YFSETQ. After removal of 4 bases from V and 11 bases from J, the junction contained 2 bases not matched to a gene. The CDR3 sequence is CASSRTGKYF. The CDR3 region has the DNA TGCGCCAGCAGCCGGACAGGGAAGTACTTC. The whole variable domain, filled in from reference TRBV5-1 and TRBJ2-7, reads KAGVTQTPRYLIKTRGQQVTLSCSPISGHRSVSWYQQTPGQGLQFLFEYFSETQRNKGNFPGRFSGRQFSNSRSEMNVSTLELGDSALYLCASSRTGKYFGPGTRLTVT.